What follows are 19 T cell receptor beta chains derived from one specimen sequenced in a study of regulatory T cells in long-lasting Graves disease. Time point specified: persistent/refractory GD, antithyroid drugs over 5 years with positive TRAb. Following extraction of RNA from PBMCs, that RNA was used to make the TCR library. Library construction for TCR beta used iRepertoire HTBI primers and Arm-PCR of CDR3 regions. From the multiplex PCR reads, TCRdb called clonotypes with MiXCR, one entry per CDR3 protein. The sample comprises 450,000 or so distinct CDR3 sequences, around a fifth of which are singletons, and under 15% rests with the top ten. The source was peripheral blood mononuclear cells (PBMCs), collected when the disease was refractory, from a patient treated with antithyroid drugs. These receptors were taken from a female donor with Graves disease.

In its sample, this clonotype was seen a few times. V gene TRBV30 combines with J gene TRBJ2-2, with D tentatively TRBD2 (6 bases). The germline CDR1 and CDR2 sequences are GTSNPN and SVGIG (reference sequence). CDR3 length equals 14 residues. V was clipped by 8 bases and J by 0 bases, with 13 bases between them. The chain's CDR3 is CAGTRQPNTGELFF. The DNA of the CDR3 is TGTGCCGGGACTCGACAGCCGAACACCGGGGAGCTGTTTTTT.

V gene TRBV30 combines with J gene TRBJ1-2, with TRBD1 matching over 8 bases. The J segment lost 7 bases and the V segment lost 5 bases, leaving 9 bases of the junction unmatched. The CDR3 consists of 13 residues. Germline values: CDR1 GTSNPN, CDR2 SVGIG (reference sequence). The CDR3: CAWGKRTGSGYTF. The DNA for the CDR3 is TGTGCCTGGGGGAAACGGACAGGGTCTGGCTACACCTTC.

This clonotype was counted between two and nine times. The gene calls are TRBV19 and TRBJ2-2; D ambiguous. Germline lookup yields CDR1 LNHDA and CDR2 SQIVND (reference sequence). V was trimmed by 6 bases and J by 5 bases, leaving 10 bases between them. CDR3 size: 13 residues. The CDR3 region is CASRGSRTGELFF. For the CDR3, the DNA is TGTGCCAGTAGAGGAAGTAGAACCGGGGAGCTGTTTTTT.

This clonotype was seen only a few times. The V gene is TRBV7-2, the J gene TRBJ1-4; D remains unclear. Trimming left V 3 bases short and J 4 bases short, with 6 bases between. Per the germline V gene, CDR1 is SGHTA and CDR2 is FQGNSA. This CDR3 is 13 amino acids long. This chain's CDR3 is CASSFRYNEKLFF. CDR3 DNA sequence: TGTGCCAGCAGCTTTCGATATAATGAAAAACTGTTTTTT.

At least ten counts were recorded for this clonotype. V usage is TRBV29-1 and J usage is TRBJ1-1; perhaps TRBD1 as D (5 bases). Per germline, CDR1 SQVTM and CDR2 ANQGSEA. CDR3 size: 13 residues. Deletions cut 3 bases from V and 5 bases from J, with 13 bases between. The CDR3 loop reads CSVDREHDTEAFF. CDR3 in DNA: TGCAGCGTTGACAGGGAGCATGATACTGAAGCTTTCTTT.

This clonotype was counted a few times. The chain uses TRBV6-1 and TRBJ2-5; 9 bases line up with TRBD1. Looked up from germline, CDR1 is MNHNS and CDR2 is SASEGT. This CDR3 is 15 amino acids long. V was clipped by 6 bases and J by 5 bases; unmatched bases: 10. The CDR3 DNA sequence: TGTGCCAGCAGACCCAGGGACAGGGCTGGGGAGACCCAGTACTTC. Translating gives CASRPRDRAGETQYF.

The rearrangement uses TRBV4-3 and TRBJ1-1; no reliable D call. Germline V gene data show CDR1 as LGHNA and CDR2 as YSLEER. V was cut by 0 bases and J by 3 bases, with 5 bases left in between. The CDR3 has 13 residues. The CDR3 DNA sequence: TGCGCCAGCAGCCAAGATCCCTACACTGAAGCTTTCTTT. It specifies CASSQDPYTEAFF.

The chain recombines TRBV5-1 with TRBJ2-5, with 9 bases aligning to TRBD2. CDR1 and CDR2 (germline): SGHRS, YFSETQ. Trimming removed 4 bases from V and 2 bases from J; junction bases left unmatched: 15. The CDR3 sequence is 18 residues long. CDR3 DNA: TGCGCCAGCAGCGATCGCGCTAGCGGGACAATGGGACAAGAGACCCAGTACTTC. Translated: CASSDRASGTMGQETQYF.

This rearrangement joins TRBV4-3 to TRBJ2-7, with 7 positions matching TRBD1. The CDR3 has 16 residues. Trimming cost V 3 bases and J 3 bases; bases outside gene matches: 11. Germline values: CDR1 LGHNA, CDR2 YSLEER. The CDR3 loop is CASSQDSTGSGYEQYF. Here the CDR3 DNA reads TGCGCCAGCAGCCAGGACTCGACAGGGTCCGGCTACGAGCAGTACTTC.

In its sample, this clonotype was seen many times. The gene calls are TRBV6-5 and TRBJ1-2, with D unresolved. Looked up from germline, CDR1 is MNHEY and CDR2 is SVGAGI. The CDR3 totals 14 residues. Trimming shortened V by 3 bases and J by 4 bases, and 12 bases separated the two germline ends. DNA for the CDR3: TGTGCCAGCAGTTATAGTCGATTGGGCTATGGCTACACCTTC. This translates into CASSYSRLGYGYTF.

This clonotype was counted ten times or more. The chain carries TRBV5-1 and TRBJ1-5; D gene unclear. The CDR3 is made up of 13 amino acids. From germline, CDR1 is SGHRS and CDR2 YFSETQ. V was pared by 0 bases and J by 9 bases, with 10 bases between. The CDR3 protein is CASSLDGILPQHF. CDR3 coding DNA: TGCGCCAGCAGCTTGGACGGCATCTTGCCCCAGCATTTT.

This clonotype was detected ten times or more. The V call is TRBV12-3 or TRBV12-4, the J call TRBJ1-1; tentative D call: TRBD1 (6 bases). Trimming removed 7 bases from V and 2 bases from J, with 11 bases in between. CDR3 length: 13 residues. In DNA form, the CDR3 reads TGTGCCAGCACGTCACAGGGAAACACTGAAGCTTTCTTT. This gives the protein CASTSQGNTEAFF.

CDR3 sequence: CASSSVGGNTEAFF. CDR3 bases: TGTGCCAGCAGTTCCGTAGGAGGGAACACTGAAGCTTTCTTT. The chain couples TRBV6-4 to TRBJ1-1; D gene uncertain. Trimming removed 5 bases from V and 1 base from J, with 11 bases in between. This CDR3 spans 14 amino acids. The V gene's germline CDR1 is MRHNA and CDR2 SNTAGT.

This clonotype has a count of ten or more. The chain recombines TRBV11-3 with TRBJ2-3; D is perhaps TRBD1 (6 bases). Between the trimmed V and J ends, which lost 3 bases and 6 bases, there was a span of 13 bases. The CDR3 is 14 amino acids. CDR1 SGHNT and CDR2 YENEEA come from the germline V gene. DNA for the CDR3: TGTGCCAGCAGCTTCTCGGACAGTTGGGATACGCAGTATTTT. It translates to CASSFSDSWDTQYF.

This clonotype was picked up many times. The chain uses TRBV7-2 and TRBJ2-2, with TRBD2 matching 10 bases. CDR1 SGHTA and CDR2 FQGNSA come from the germline V gene. Trimming removed 6 bases from V and 2 bases from J; junction bases left unmatched: 3. The CDR3 extends over 15 amino acids. In DNA form, the CDR3 reads TGTGCCAGCAGTCGGACTAGCGGTAACACCGGGGAGCTGTTTTTT. It translates to CASSRTSGNTGELFF.

This clonotype appeared many times. This sequence joins TRBV24-1 and TRBJ2-5, with TRBD1 matching 10 bases. The CDR3 sequence is 16 residues long. CDR1 KGHDR and CDR2 SFDVKD come from the germline V gene. V shed 5 bases, J shed 5 bases, and the junction held 10 bases outside the gene matches. In DNA, the CDR3 is TGTGCCACCAGTGCCCTGACAGGGGGCGCCGAGGAGACCCAGTACTTC. It specifies CATSALTGGAEETQYF.

The J gene is TRBJ1-2, the V gene TRBV6-2 or TRBV6-3, with D uncertain. Germline values: CDR1 MNHEY, CDR2 SVGEGT. V was cut by 7 bases and J by 4 bases, with 13 bases left in between. The CDR3 loop spans 13 amino acids. The CDR3, as DNA: TGTGCCAGCAAAAGGACGGAAAGCTATGGCTACACCTTC. Translating it yields CASKRTESYGYTF.

This clonotype was seen ten or more times. The V call is TRBV6-2 or TRBV6-3, the J call TRBJ2-2; D not certain. The germline V gene has CDR1 MNHEY and CDR2 SVGEGT. V was clipped by 2 bases and J by 1 base, with 8 bases between them. The CDR3 is made up of 15 amino acids. The CDR3 DNA reads as TGTGCCAGCAGTTACGGCTCCCTGAACACCGGGGAGCTGTTTTTT. It yields the protein CASSYGSLNTGELFF.

The rearrangement joins TRBV9 to TRBJ2-3, with 12 positions matching TRBD2. V lost 5 bases, J lost 5 bases, and 6 bases stayed unmatched. CDR1 and CDR2 (germline): SGDLS, YYNGEE. The CDR3 sequence is 15 residues long. The CDR3 bases are TGTGCCAGCAGTGCTAGCGGGGGGGCCAAAGATACGCAGTATTTT. Translation gives CASSASGGAKDTQYF.